The clone carrying this T cell receptor (beta chain) showed up just a few times. The data originate from a study of blood T cell repertoires in COVID-19. Produced via immunoSEQ multiplex PCR; TCRdb's table is partial and in-frame only. This sample carries over 250,000 clones, 70% to 75% of them seen once, and the ten largest clones take about 3.5%. Trimming removed 6 bases from V and 3 bases from J, with 13 bases in between. CDR1 MNHEY and CDR2 SVGAGI come from the germline V gene. The CDR3 consists of 14 residues. The clonotype originates from a woman aged 80 or over with acute or convalescent COVID-19. This sequence joins TRBV6-5 and TRBJ2-3; D unclear. Sequencing was done on a sample of peripheral blood. The CDR3 loop reads CASRREVGTDTQYF. The CDR3 DNA follows: TGTGCCAGCAGGAGAGAGGTTGGGACAGATACGCAGTATTTT.